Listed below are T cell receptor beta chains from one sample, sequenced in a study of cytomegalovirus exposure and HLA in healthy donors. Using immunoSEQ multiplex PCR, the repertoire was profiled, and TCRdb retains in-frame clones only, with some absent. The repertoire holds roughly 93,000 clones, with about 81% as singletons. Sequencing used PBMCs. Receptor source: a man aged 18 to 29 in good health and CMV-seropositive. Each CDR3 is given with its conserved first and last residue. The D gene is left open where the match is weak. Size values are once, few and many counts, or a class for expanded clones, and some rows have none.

cdr3_aa: CASSGLSSSTDTQYF
cdr3_nt: TGCGCCAGCAGCGGGCTATCCTCTAGCACAGATACGCAGTATTTT
clone_size: .
d_call: .
v_call: TRBV4-1
j_call: TRBJ2-3

cdr3_aa: CATSLDRTNTGELFF
cdr3_nt: TGTGCCACCAGCCTGGACAGGACGAACACCGGGGAGCTGTTTTTT
clone_size: .
d_call: TRBD1
v_call: TRBV15
j_call: TRBJ2-2

cdr3_aa: CASSLLGRGSAAREQYF
cdr3_nt: TGTGCCAGCAGTTTATTAGGACGAGGTAGCGCGGCAAGGGAGCAGTACTTC
clone_size: once
d_call: .
v_call: TRBV28
j_call: TRBJ2-7

cdr3_aa: CASSLVIGEGDTEAFF
cdr3_nt: TGTGCCAGCAGCTTAGTGATTGGGGAGGGGGACACTGAAGCTTTCTTT
clone_size: .
d_call: .
v_call: TRBV11-2
j_call: TRBJ1-1

cdr3_aa: CASSRQGSRYNEQFF
cdr3_nt: TGTGCCAGCAGCCGACAGGGGTCTCGCTACAATGAGCAGTTCTTC
clone_size: .
d_call: TRBD1
v_call: TRBV28
j_call: TRBJ2-1

cdr3_aa: CATSPRTTRSSYNEQFF
cdr3_nt: TGTGCCACCAGCCCGCGGACTACCCGGAGCTCCTACAATGAGCAGTTCTTC
clone_size: .
d_call: .
v_call: TRBV15
j_call: TRBJ2-1

cdr3_aa: CASSRDFYEQYF
cdr3_nt: TGCGCCAGCAGTCGGGATTTCTACGAGCAGTACTTC
clone_size: few
d_call: .
v_call: TRBV5-1
j_call: TRBJ2-7

cdr3_aa: CASSGSTSLIPYNEQFF
cdr3_nt: TGTGCCAGCAGTGGTTCGACTAGCCTGATACCATACAATGAGCAGTTCTTC
clone_size: .
d_call: TRBD2
v_call: TRBV6-1
j_call: TRBJ2-1

cdr3_aa: CASRVGVRDSPLHF
cdr3_nt: TGTGCCAGCAGGGTCGGCGTTCGGGATTCACCCCTCCACTTT
clone_size: once
d_call: .
v_call: TRBV27
j_call: TRBJ1-6

cdr3_aa: CASSFTGVSYGYTF
cdr3_nt: TGTGCCAGCAGCTTCACAGGGGTCTCCTATGGCTACACCTTC
clone_size: .
d_call: TRBD1
v_call: TRBV13
j_call: TRBJ1-2

cdr3_aa: CASSIILTTVGTDTQYF
cdr3_nt: TGTGCCAGTAGTATCATCTTGACAACGGTAGGCACAGATACGCAGTATTTT
clone_size: .
d_call: .
v_call: TRBV19
j_call: TRBJ2-3

cdr3_aa: CSVAASGDYEQYF
cdr3_nt: TGCAGCGTTGCCGCTAGCGGTGACTACGAGCAGTACTTC
clone_size: .
d_call: TRBD2
v_call: TRBV29-1
j_call: TRBJ2-7

cdr3_aa: CASRSDVPANTGELFF
cdr3_nt: TGCGCCAGCAGAAGTGATGTACCGGCGAACACCGGGGAGCTGTTTTTT
clone_size: .
d_call: .
v_call: TRBV10-2
j_call: TRBJ2-2

cdr3_aa: CASSLRSLYAEQYF
cdr3_nt: TGTGCCAGCAGCTTACGGAGCCTCTACGCGGAGCAGTACTTC
clone_size: .
d_call: .
v_call: TRBV7-8
j_call: TRBJ2-7

cdr3_aa: CASSSDRGLSTEAFF
cdr3_nt: TGTGCCAGCAGCTCAGACAGGGGGCTAAGCACTGAAGCTTTCTTT
clone_size: .
d_call: TRBD1
v_call: TRBV11-3
j_call: TRBJ1-1

cdr3_aa: CASSPPSGDRRSPLHF
cdr3_nt: TGTGCCAGCAGCCCCCCGAGCGGGGACAGGAGATCACCCCTCCACTTT
clone_size: .
d_call: TRBD1
v_call: TRBV5-4
j_call: TRBJ1-6

cdr3_aa: CASSPLSGELFF
cdr3_nt: TGTGCCAGCAGCCCTCTATCCGGGGAGCTGTTTTTT
clone_size: .
d_call: .
v_call: TRBV5-4
j_call: TRBJ2-2

cdr3_aa: CASSSHRGRTGELFF
cdr3_nt: TGCGCCAGCAGCTCCCACAGGGGGCGCACCGGGGAGCTGTTTTTT
clone_size: .
d_call: TRBD1
v_call: TRBV5-1
j_call: TRBJ2-2

cdr3_aa: CASSGGENTGELFF
cdr3_nt: TGTGCCAGCAGTGGAGGAGAGAACACCGGGGAGCTGTTTTTT
clone_size: .
d_call: .
v_call: TRBV6-5
j_call: TRBJ2-2

cdr3_aa: CASSLTGIYEQYF
cdr3_nt: TGTGCCAGCAGTTTAACAGGGATCTACGAGCAGTACTTC
clone_size: .
d_call: .
v_call: TRBV28
j_call: TRBJ2-7

cdr3_aa: CASSYYGGGALNEQFF
cdr3_nt: TGTGCCAGCAGTTACTACGGTGGGGGGGCCCTCAATGAGCAGTTCTTC
clone_size: .
d_call: .
v_call: TRBV6-5
j_call: TRBJ2-1

cdr3_aa: CATRASGGTSSYNEQFF
cdr3_nt: TGTGCCACAAGGGCTAGCGGGGGGACGAGCTCCTACAATGAGCAGTTCTTC
clone_size: .
d_call: TRBD2
v_call: TRBV10-3
j_call: TRBJ2-1

cdr3_aa: CASSETGGYGYTF
cdr3_nt: TGCGCCAGCAGCGAGACAGGGGGCTATGGCTACACCTTC
clone_size: .
d_call: TRBD1
v_call: TRBV5-1
j_call: TRBJ1-2

cdr3_aa: CASSLSLAGGINNEQFF
cdr3_nt: TGTGCCAGCAGCTTGAGCTTAGCGGGGGGGATAAACAATGAGCAGTTCTTC
clone_size: .
d_call: TRBD2
v_call: TRBV13
j_call: TRBJ2-1

cdr3_aa: CASTTSTTDNEKLFF
cdr3_nt: TGTGCCAGCACCACCTCGACCACAGATAATGAAAAACTGTTTTTT
clone_size: .
d_call: .
v_call: TRBV7-2
j_call: TRBJ1-4

cdr3_aa: CASSYGQNQPQHF
cdr3_nt: TGTGCCAGCAGTTACGGACAGAATCAGCCCCAGCATTTT
clone_size: .
d_call: .
v_call: TRBV6-5
j_call: TRBJ1-5